This T cell receptor beta chain was sequenced for a study of blood T cell repertoires in COVID-19. CDR1 is LNHDA, CDR2 SQIVND, per germline (reference sequence). Deletions cut 7 bases from V and 8 bases from J, with 11 bases between. The CDR3 covers 12 residues. Participant-given clinical history determined each cohort assignment. Produced via immunoSEQ multiplex PCR; TCRdb's table is partial and in-frame only. The sample lists 250,000 to 350,000 clones, approximately 85% occurring once. Sequencing was carried out using PBMCs or T cells enriched from blood (not recorded which). This chain connects TRBV19 to TRBJ1-4; D is perhaps TRBD1 (5 bases). The sequence was collected from a young woman who had recovered from COVID-19. The CDR3 sequence is CASNTWGEKLFF. DNA of the CDR3: TGTGCCAGTAACACCTGGGGCGAAAAACTGTTTTTT.